This T cell receptor (beta chain) was captured in a study of CD8+ T cells in alopecia areata. As for the study in general: Severity among treated patients was scored by the percentage of scalp area affected.

Whole-study results and caveats: Persistence in scalp and blood during tofacitinib was observed for many expanded lesional clones. Scalp clonality and expanded CD8+ clones among the top 100 fell significantly with tofacitinib.

The CDR3 length is 16 residues. Germline CDR1 is SGHDN and CDR2 is FVKESK. After removal of 3 bases from V and 4 bases from J, the junction contained 10 bases not matched to a gene. As for treatment: oral pan-JAK inhibitor, 5-10 mg twice daily. The investigators collected lesional scalp punch biopsies and peripheral blood from alopecia areata patients. This clone was seen more than once but under ten times. What it recognizes is unknown. Sequencing relied on a cDNA template that was reverse transcribed from extracted RNA. Sequencing used immunoSEQ multiplex PCR; TCRdb keeps in-frame clones, though not all of them. The data hold 210,000 or so clones, with 66% observed a single time.

This chain joins TRBV14 and TRBJ1-2, with 8 bases matching TRBD1. This receptor was taken from a human donor with alopecia areata. Sequencing was performed on CD4+ T cells sorted from blood, taken at approximately week 42, from a patient treated with tofacitinib. DNA for the CDR3: TGTGCCAGCAGCCAGCGGACAGGGCACGGAGGCTATGGCTACACCTTC. It specifies CASSQRTGHGGYGYTF.